These T cell receptor beta chains were read from a single sample in a study of regulatory T cells in long-lasting Graves disease. TCRdb ran MiXCR on the multiplex PCR reads and lists one entry per CDR3 protein. The sample holds fewer than 650,000 distinct CDR3 sequences, roughly 15% seen once. The data were also submitted as part of a second study, on T cells in Graves' hyperthyroidism and ophthalmopathy.

The sample was peripheral blood mononuclear cells (PBMCs), taken at new diagnosis, from a patient treated with antithyroid drugs. The receptors stem from a woman under 40 with Graves disease. Each CDR3 is given with its conserved first and last residue. Fields, in order: V gene, J gene, clone size, CDR3 protein. Only some rows state a clone size, as once, few, many or a class for expanded clones.

TRBV6-2/TRBV6-3,TRBJ1-1,many,CASSYRAERTEAFF
TRBV6-1,TRBJ1-5,many,CASTTLTSNQPQHF
TRBV19,TRBJ2-5,-,CASRRRTGQQTQYF
TRBV19,TRBJ1-2,few,CASSLGRTGNFYGYTF
TRBV14,TRBJ1-1,-,CASSQVWGRGELFF
TRBV6-1,TRBJ1-1,many,CASSAPGTEAFF
TRBV27,TRBJ2-3,few,CASTKRGSRGADTQYF
TRBV6-1,TRBJ2-7,-,CASSLIRHDLNSGRGAYEQYF
TRBV2,TRBJ2-7,once,CASSPRLDEQYF
TRBV7-2,TRBJ2-4,many,CASSLGGSNIQYF
TRBV6-2/TRBV6-3,TRBJ2-7,-,CASRLSAGGCEQYF
TRBV11-3,TRBJ2-6,many,CASSFDSSGANVLTF
TRBV2,TRBJ2-1,many,CASTRGLAANEQFF
TRBV7-2,TRBJ2-1,many,CASKLGNTNNEQFF
TRBV7-3,TRBJ1-1,few,CASSLMAGGVNTEAFF
TRBV12-3/TRBV12-4,TRBJ1-2,many,CASSTGGGGYTF
TRBV29-1,TRBJ2-2,few,CSGETANTGELFF
TRBV7-2,TRBJ2-1,-,CASSLAQGYNEQFF
TRBV5-1,TRBJ2-7,-,CASSLTVPVRVSAVSSYEQYF
TRBV20-1,TRBJ2-7,many,CSARVGLAGAQEQYF
TRBV14,TRBJ2-7,-,CASSQSPGPYEQYF
TRBV19,TRBJ2-7,few,CASSLRDSTYEQYF